This T cell receptor (beta chain) was obtained from a study of cytotoxic CD8 clonotypes in ibrutinib-treated CLL. About the study: Samples averaged approximately 260,000 productive templates and 90,000 to 95,000 productive rearrangements. Study-level points and caveats: Upon ibrutinib response clonality rose, and upon progression it fell back toward baseline. Baseline clonality, higher than in age-matched healthy donors, tracked circulating CD8+ T-cell counts. Public clonotypes were uncommon and contracted or stayed stable on treatment.

Germline V CDR1 and CDR2: LNHDA, SQIVND (reference sequence). The CDR3 sequence is 15 residues long. The V end was cut by 10 bases, the J end by 0 bases, with 19 bases between. About this clone itself: The antigen remains unidentified.

Produced via immunoSEQ multiplex PCR; TCRdb's table is partial and in-frame only. The sample carries around 130,000 clones, around four fifths recorded once. The chain employs TRBV19 and TRBJ2-7; D not resolved. The source of this sequence is a human donor with chronic lymphocytic leukemia. Sample: PBMCs, taken after 24 months of ibrutinib treatment. CDR3 in amino acids: CATDGATDGSYEQYF. The CDR3 DNA reads as TGTGCCACGGATGGTGCGACGGATGGCTCCTACGAGCAGTACTTC.